This TCR beta chain was recorded in a study of blood T cell repertoires in COVID-19 (dated by TCRdb to 2018 to 2021). Regarding the research as a whole: Samples covering the acute and convalescent phases of COVID-19 were provided by collaborators in the United States, Italy and Spain. The sample metadata nearly always contained a de-identified subject ID, COVID-19 status, age in years and sex. The material from the prospective study consisted of cDNA or gDNA derived from T cells, B-cell-depleted T cells, or PBMCs. Subjects who had been exposed to COVID-19, were actively infected with it, or had recovered from it provided the deeply sampled blood TCRbeta repertoires that made up the dataset. HLA class I and class II types, where available, came from metadata supplied by the sample provider rather than from assay-based typing. The repertoires were made available in a free public database intended to serve as a resource for research on the immune response to SARS-CoV-2. The samples were drawn from two sources: the first 160 participants of the ongoing ImmuneRACE study, and approximately 1,300 subjects contributed by 6 global collaborators. The paper's findings and limits, for the study overall: The amount of clinical and demographic metadata varied by source and participant and was provided uncurated.

In Seattle, one collaborating source enrolled patients while the infection was active and tracked those patients longitudinally over the course of disease. Each collaborating institution followed its own protocols to collect whole blood in K2EDTA tubes. For TCRbeta analysis, collaborators shipped samples as frozen whole blood, isolated PBMCs, or DNA extracted from either of those sample types. Remarks on this clone: The antigen it binds to is not known. Base quality data are lacking; no much larger clone is found one base away.

TCRbeta CDR3 regions were amplified from genomic DNA using the immunoSEQ Assay, a bias-controlled multiplex PCR. The authors' analysis ran thus. The number of nucleated cells in each sample was estimated by amplification of reference gene primers within the assay. To quantify the absolute abundance of each unique TCRbeta CDR3 rearrangement, sequence reads were collapsed and filtered. Productive Simpson clonality was computed per sample as the square root of Simpson's diversity index over productive rearrangements. Entries here come from immuneACCESS through TCRdb and include only in-frame sequences with V and J called. Some clones fail to appear in such tables; in the studies checked, an unresolved V gene covers under half of the shortfall, and the cause of the remainder is unknown. V and J calls and clone size are copied from that table; D and trimming were computed from the DNA. The sample profile shows 200,000 to 300,000 clones; around 84% of them were found once. More than 4.5% of the sample belongs to the ten largest clones.

CDR1 and CDR2, per the germline V gene, are SGHAT and FQNNGV. Trimming accounts for 5 bases at V and 0 bases at J, while the number of junction bases matched to no gene is 11. Including the terminal cysteine and phenylalanine, the CDR3 comprises 19 residues. Of the read, only the CDR3 DNA is kept; its 57 bases are in frame from base 1. The V gene is TRBV11-2 and the J gene is TRBJ2-1, with 12 bases matching TRBD2. Sequenced: peripheral blood. The TCR was taken from a woman in her sixties or seventies with COVID-19, enrolled during active disease. The CDR3 here reads CASSPRTSGVGSSYNEQFF. In nucleotide form, the sequence is TGTGCCAGCAGCCCCCGGACTAGCGGGGTGGGGAGCTCCTACAATGAGCAGTTCTTC.